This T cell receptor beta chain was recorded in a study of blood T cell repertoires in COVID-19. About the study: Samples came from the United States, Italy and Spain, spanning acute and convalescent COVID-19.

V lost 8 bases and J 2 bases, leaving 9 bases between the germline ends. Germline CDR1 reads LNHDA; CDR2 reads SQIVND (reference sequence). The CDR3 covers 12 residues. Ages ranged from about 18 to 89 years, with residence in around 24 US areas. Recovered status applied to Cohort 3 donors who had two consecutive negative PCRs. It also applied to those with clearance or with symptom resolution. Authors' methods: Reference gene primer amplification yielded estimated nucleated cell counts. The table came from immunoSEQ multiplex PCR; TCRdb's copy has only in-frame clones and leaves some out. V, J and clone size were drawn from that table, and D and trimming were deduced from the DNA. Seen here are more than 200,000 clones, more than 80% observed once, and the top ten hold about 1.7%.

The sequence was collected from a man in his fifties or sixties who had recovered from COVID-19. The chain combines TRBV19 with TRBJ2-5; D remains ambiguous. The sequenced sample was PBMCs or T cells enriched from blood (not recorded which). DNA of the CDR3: TGTGCCAGTGGGCAGAGACAAGAGACCCAGTACTTC. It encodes CASGQRQETQYF.